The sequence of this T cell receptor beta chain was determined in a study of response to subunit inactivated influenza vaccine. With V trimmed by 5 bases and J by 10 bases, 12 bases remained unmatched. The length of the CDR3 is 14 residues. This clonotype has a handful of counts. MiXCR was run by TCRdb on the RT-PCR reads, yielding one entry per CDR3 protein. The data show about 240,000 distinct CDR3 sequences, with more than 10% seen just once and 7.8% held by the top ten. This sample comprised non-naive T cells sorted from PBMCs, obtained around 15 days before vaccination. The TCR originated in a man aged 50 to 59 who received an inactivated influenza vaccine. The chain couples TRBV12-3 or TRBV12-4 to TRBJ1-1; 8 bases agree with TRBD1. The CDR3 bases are TGTGCCAGCAGTCCGACAGGGGAGGGTGGGGGAGCTTTCTTT. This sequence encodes CASSPTGEGGGAFF.